The 20 T cell receptor beta chains below were found in one sample sequenced in a study of blood T cell repertoires in COVID-19. Sequencing was performed with immunoSEQ multiplex PCR; in TCRdb, only in-frame clones are kept and a portion is missing. This sample yields approximately 190,000 clones, of which approximately 79% are seen a single time; about 5% belongs to the top ten. Specimen: PBMCs or T cells enriched from blood (not recorded which). These TCRs come from an older woman with acute COVID-19.

The chain combines TRBV19 with TRBJ2-5; 9 positions agree with TRBD2. The V gene end was trimmed by 5 bases and the J gene end by 1 base; junction bases not matched to a gene: 11. The CDR3 loop spans 17 amino acids. Germline V gives CDR1 LNHDA, CDR2 SQIVND (reference sequence). CDR3 nucleotide sequence: TGTGCCAGTAGTCCCCGACTAGCGGCCGTGCTCCAAGAGACCCAGTACTTC. Its translation: CASSPRLAAVLQETQYF.

In this sample, this clone turned up once. V and J are TRBV4-1 and TRBJ2-2; D remains ambiguous. The ends were cut back, 0 bases at V and 6 bases at J, with 8 bases in the middle. Germline V lookup: CDR1 MGHRA, CDR2 YSYEKL. The CDR3 extends over 14 amino acids. CDR3 region: CASSQESVPGELFF. CDR3 DNA: TGCGCCAGCAGCCAAGAGAGCGTTCCCGGGGAGCTGTTTTTT.

This chain links TRBV2 with TRBJ1-2; no definite D call. The germline gives CDR1 SNHLY, CDR2 FYNNEI. Trimming cost V 7 bases and J 0 bases, with 12 bases left between them. The CDR3 contains 14 residues. Here the CDR3 reads CASTGLPSNYGYTF. Here the CDR3 DNA reads TGTGCCAGCACCGGACTCCCGTCTAACTATGGCTACACCTTC.

A few counts support this clone. This chain joins TRBV5-1 and TRBJ2-2; possible D gene TRBD1, 5 bases. In germline, CDR1 is SGHRS, CDR2 YFSETQ. V lost 4 bases and J 0 bases, leaving 10 bases between the germline ends. The length of the CDR3 is 15 residues. The CDR3 region is CASSPDSTNTGELFF. Here the CDR3 DNA reads TGCGCCAGCAGCCCTGACAGTACGAACACCGGGGAGCTGTTTTTT.

There are many counts of this clone. This CDR3 reads CASSYDPGDVNQPQHF. DNA of the CDR3: TGTGCCAGCAGTTACGATCCGGGAGACGTAAATCAGCCCCAGCATTTT. The chain recombines TRBV6-2 or TRBV6-3 with TRBJ1-5; D unresolved. The CDR3 runs to 16 residues. V lost 2 bases, J lost 4 bases, and 15 bases lay in between. Germline-derived CDR1 and CDR2 are MNHEY and SVGEGT.

The chain employs TRBV5-6 and TRBJ1-6; D might be TRBD1 (5 bases). Germline values: CDR1 SGHDT, CDR2 YYEEEE. The CDR3 spans 11 residues. Trimming cost V 8 bases and J 10 bases, with 10 bases left between them. This chain's CDR3 is CASQGTSPLHF. The CDR3, as DNA: TGTGCCAGTCAGGGAACCTCACCCCTCCACTTT.

This chain's CDR3 is CASSIWAENQPQHF. CDR3 bases: TGTGCCAGTAGTATTTGGGCAGAAAATCAGCCCCAGCATTTT. The J gene is TRBJ1-5, the V gene TRBV19; no reliable D call. CDR3 length: 14 residues. The ends were cut back, 3 bases at V and 4 bases at J, with 10 bases in the middle. Germline CDR1 reads LNHDA; CDR2 reads SQIVND (reference sequence). The full variable domain, its missing parts supplied by reference TRBV19 and TRBJ1-5, is DGGITQSPKYLFRKEGQNVTLSCEQNLNHDAMYWYRQDPGQGLRLIYYSQIVNDFQKGDIAEGYSVSREKKESFPLTVTSAQKNPTAFYLCASSIWAENQPQHFGDGTRLSIL.

The rearrangement uses TRBV7-8 and TRBJ1-5, with D maybe TRBD1 (5 bases). Per germline, CDR1 SGHVS and CDR2 FQNEAQ. V was trimmed by 1 base and J by 5 bases, leaving 6 bases between them. This CDR3 is built from 13 residues. The CDR3 region is CASSLGGDQPQHF. DNA of the CDR3: TGTGCCAGCAGCTTAGGGGGGGATCAGCCCCAGCATTTT.

The V and J genes are TRBV5-1 and TRBJ1-2; D is possibly TRBD1 (5 bases). From germline, CDR1 is SGHRS and CDR2 YFSETQ. CDR3 length equals 13 residues. V was shortened by 2 bases and J by 6 bases, with 11 bases between the two germline ends. The chain's CDR3 is CASSFRQTDGYTF. The CDR3, as DNA: TGCGCCAGCAGCTTTCGACAGACAGATGGCTACACCTTC.

The chain is built from TRBV12-3 or TRBV12-4 and TRBJ2-1; D ambiguous. The CDR3 is 12 amino acids. The V end lost 3 bases, the J end lost 3 bases, and 3 bases lay between the germline ends. The CDR3 bases are TGTGCCAGCAGTTTCGGCTACAATGAGCAGTTCTTC. Its translation is CASSFGYNEQFF.

This clone turned up a few times. The chain is built from TRBV24-1 and TRBJ1-2; 9 bases match TRBD1. Per germline, CDR1 KGHDR and CDR2 SFDVKD. This CDR3 is 14 amino acids long. The V and J ends lost 4 bases and 6 bases, in that order; junction bases with no gene match: 5. CDR3 in amino acids: CATSDPGQGHGYTF. The CDR3 DNA sequence: TGTGCCACCAGTGACCCGGGACAGGGCCATGGCTACACCTTC.

This chain uses TRBV5-6 with TRBJ1-5; D perhaps matches TRBD1 (6 bases). V lost 7 bases and J lost 7, with 21 bases in between. Germline V gives CDR1 SGHDT, CDR2 YYEEEE. The CDR3 has 15 residues. This CDR3 is CASGVQGRVRQPQHF. Here the CDR3 DNA reads TGTGCCAGCGGAGTACAGGGCAGGGTAAGGCAGCCCCAGCATTTT.

This clone has a handful of counts. In the same sample, other DNA sequences code for this CDR3. The rearrangement uses TRBV6-5 and TRBJ1-2, with TRBD1 as a possible D gene (5 bases). This CDR3 is built from 13 residues. Germline CDR1 reads MNHEY; CDR2 reads SVGAGI. Trimming stripped 2 bases from V and 2 bases from J, with 6 bases between. DNA of the CDR3: TGTGCCAGCAGTTACGCAGGGAACTATGGCTACACCTTC. It is translated as CASSYAGNYGYTF.

The gene calls are TRBV7-7 and TRBJ2-2; TRBD2 matches at 8 bases. This CDR3 has 15 amino acids. The germline V gene encodes CDR1 SSHAT and CDR2 FNYEAQ (reference sequence). The V gene end was trimmed by 4 bases and the J gene end by 6 bases; junction bases not matched to a gene: 7. In nucleotides, the CDR3 is TGTGCCAGCAGCTCCCTGGGAGCGGGAGCCGGGGAGCTGTTTTTT. It encodes CASSSLGAGAGELFF.

The chain couples TRBV7-2 to TRBJ2-7; 7 bases are shared with TRBD1. The V gene's germline CDR1 is SGHTA and CDR2 FQGNSA. Trimming took 5 bases from V and 3 from J; bases not matched to a gene: 4. This CDR3 contains 13 residues. Here the CDR3 reads CASSPDRLYEQYF. The DNA of the CDR3 is TGTGCCAGCAGCCCGGACAGGCTCTACGAGCAGTACTTC.

This clone was seen a single time. The CDR3 DNA is TGTGCCAGCAGTTTAGGTAGTGGTTCGGCAGGGGCAGGCACCTTC. Its translation: CASSLGSGSAGAGTF. This chain joins TRBV28 and TRBJ1-2; a possible D gene is TRBD1 (6 bases). Trimming shortened V by 2 bases and J by 13 bases, and 23 bases separated the two germline ends. Germline V lookup: CDR1 MDHEN, CDR2 SYDVKM. The CDR3 covers 15 residues.

The chain is built from TRBV2 and TRBJ2-7; possible D gene TRBD2, 5 bases. Germline V CDR1 and CDR2: SNHLY, FYNNEI. Deletions cut 7 bases from V and 4 bases from J, with 14 bases between. The CDR3 is 13 residues long. The CDR3 reads CASNPLVGYEQYF. In nucleotides, the CDR3 is TGTGCCAGCAATCCACTAGTGGGGTACGAGCAGTACTTC.

In DNA, the CDR3 is TGTGCCAGCAGCAAAGACAAGCCGCATACGCAGTATTTT. Its protein product is CASSKDKPHTQYF. This chain joins TRBV12-3 or TRBV12-4 and TRBJ2-3, with no clear D. Trimming took off 6 bases at V and 7 bases at J, with 14 bases between the two ends. The CDR3 is 13 amino acids.

The chain couples TRBV14 to TRBJ1-2; 8 bases align to TRBD1. The V and J ends lost 3 bases and 7 bases, in that order; junction bases with no gene match: 10. Germline V gene data show CDR1 as SGHDN and CDR2 as FVKESK. CDR3 length: 15 amino acids. CDR3 DNA sequence: TGTGCCAGCAGCCACCTCACAGGGGGATGGGGTGGCTACACCTTC. It translates to CASSHLTGGWGGYTF.

The chain couples TRBV3-1 (or the pseudogene TRBV3-2) to TRBJ2-7, with 8 positions matching TRBD2. The CDR3 extends over 13 amino acids. Germline V CDR1 and CDR2: LGHDT, YNNKEL (reference sequence). The trim removed 10 bases at V and 5 bases at J, leaving 10 bases unmatched. CDR3 in DNA: TGTGCCACCGGGAGGGCCCCCTCGGACGAGCAGTACTTC. Translation: CATGRAPSDEQYF.